This T cell receptor beta chain was captured by sequencing in a study of PD-L1 blockade in urothelial cancer. This clone was observed once. Per-patient samples, pretreatment and on-treatment, numbered 1 to 8. Sequencing was performed with immunoSEQ multiplex PCR; in TCRdb, only in-frame clones are kept and a portion is missing. Seen here are roughly 50,000 clones, approximately 75% observed once, and the top ten hold 3% to 4%. The CDR3 runs 14 residues. Germline assignment: CDR1 SNHLY and CDR2 FYNNEI. The clonotype was recovered from a man aged 65 to 85 with urothelial cancer. This material consisted of PBMCs, taken around atezolizumab (anti-PD-L1) treatment. J is TRBJ2-5 and V is TRBV2; TRBD2 matches at 14 bases. The end of the DNA fits TRBJ2-7 better, so the J call may be wrong. CDR3 bases: TGTGCCAGTTTCTCGGGACTAGCGGGAGCCGAGCAGTACTTC. Its translation: CASFSGLAGAEQYF.